This T cell receptor (beta chain) comes out of a study of blood T cell repertoires in COVID-19. TCRdb's copy holds only in-frame clones and misses some; the assay was immunoSEQ multiplex PCR. This table holds 140,000 to 150,000 clones, 80% found once. The CDR3 spans 11 residues. From germline, CDR1 is SQVTM and CDR2 ANQGSEA. With 7 bases clipped from V and 9 bases from J, the junction kept 5 bases outside the gene matches. The TCR originated in a man between 65 and 85 years old who had recovered from COVID-19. The sample consisted of peripheral blood. The rearrangement joins TRBV29-1 to TRBJ2-1; 8 bases map to TRBD1. The CDR3 protein is CSANRGAEQFF. The CDR3 DNA reads as TGCAGCGCTAACAGGGGGGCTGAGCAGTTCTTC.